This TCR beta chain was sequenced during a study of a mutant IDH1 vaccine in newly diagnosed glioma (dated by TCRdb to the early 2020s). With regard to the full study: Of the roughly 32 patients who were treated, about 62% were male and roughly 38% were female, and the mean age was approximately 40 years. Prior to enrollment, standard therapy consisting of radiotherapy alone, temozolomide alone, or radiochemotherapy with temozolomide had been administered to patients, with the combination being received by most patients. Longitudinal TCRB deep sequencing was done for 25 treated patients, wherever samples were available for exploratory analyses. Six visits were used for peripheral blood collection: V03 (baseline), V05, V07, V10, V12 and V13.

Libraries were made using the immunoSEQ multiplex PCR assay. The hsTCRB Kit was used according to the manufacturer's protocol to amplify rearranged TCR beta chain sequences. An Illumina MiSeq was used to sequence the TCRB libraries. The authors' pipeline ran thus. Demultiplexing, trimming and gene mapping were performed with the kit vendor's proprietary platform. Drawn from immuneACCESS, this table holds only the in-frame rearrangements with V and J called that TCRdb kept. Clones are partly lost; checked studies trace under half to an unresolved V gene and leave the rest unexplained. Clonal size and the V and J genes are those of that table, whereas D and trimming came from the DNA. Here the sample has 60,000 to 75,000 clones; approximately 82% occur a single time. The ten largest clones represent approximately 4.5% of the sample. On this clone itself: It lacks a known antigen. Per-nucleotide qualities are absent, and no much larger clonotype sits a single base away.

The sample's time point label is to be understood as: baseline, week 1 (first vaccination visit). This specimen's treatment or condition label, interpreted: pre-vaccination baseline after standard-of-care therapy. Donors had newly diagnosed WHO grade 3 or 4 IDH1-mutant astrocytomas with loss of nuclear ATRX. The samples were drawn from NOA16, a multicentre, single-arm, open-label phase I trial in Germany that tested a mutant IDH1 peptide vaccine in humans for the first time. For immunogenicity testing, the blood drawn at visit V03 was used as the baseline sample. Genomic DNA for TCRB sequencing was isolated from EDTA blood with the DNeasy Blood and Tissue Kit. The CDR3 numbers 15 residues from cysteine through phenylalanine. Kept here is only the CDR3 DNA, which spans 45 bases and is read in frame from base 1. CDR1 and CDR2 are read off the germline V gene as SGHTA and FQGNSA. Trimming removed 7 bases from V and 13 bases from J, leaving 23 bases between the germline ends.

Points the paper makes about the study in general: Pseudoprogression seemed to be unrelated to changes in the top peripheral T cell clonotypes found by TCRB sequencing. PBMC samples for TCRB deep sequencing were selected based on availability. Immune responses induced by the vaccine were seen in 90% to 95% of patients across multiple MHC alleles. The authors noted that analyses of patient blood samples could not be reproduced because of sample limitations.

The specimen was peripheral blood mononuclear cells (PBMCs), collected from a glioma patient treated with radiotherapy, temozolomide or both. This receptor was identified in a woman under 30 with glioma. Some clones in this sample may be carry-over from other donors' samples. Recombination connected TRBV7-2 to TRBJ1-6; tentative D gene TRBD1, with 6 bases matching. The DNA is TGTGCCAGCACCCCTCTGGGGGGGCCCCCGCCGCCCCTCCACTTT. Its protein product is CASTPLGGPPPPLHF.